What follows is one T cell receptor (beta chain) and its context. What it binds is unknown. The CDR3 covers 14 residues. Germline V gives CDR1 GTSNPN, CDR2 SVGIG (reference sequence). V was cut by 2 bases and J by 3 bases, with 11 bases left in between. The study reverse transcribed the entire isolated RNA, so it sequenced expressed TCRB transcripts. About 3.57 million reads were obtained on average from naive, central memory and regulatory T cell samples. Clones were read by immunoSEQ multiplex PCR, and TCRdb kept only the in-frame ones, dropping some. The sample consists of 300,000 to 400,000 clones, 9.5% to 10% of them appearing once. Sorted CD4+ subsets: naive, central memory, regulatory, stem cell-like memory (CD45RO/CCR7/CD25/CD127/CD95/CD27 panel). The data belong to a study of beta chain features in type 1 diabetes. On the study more broadly: What patients shared with healthy donors was a similar profile of age, gender and cell yields.

Study-wide points: When Type 1 diabetes patients were examined, their TCRB CDR3s proved moderately but significantly shorter in all four CD4+ subsets.

The V call is TRBV30, the J call TRBJ1-3; tentative D call: TRBD1 (5 bases). The source of this sequence is a man aged 25-40 years with type 1 diabetes. Sequenced input: central memory CD4+ T cells from blood. CDR3 DNA sequence: TGTGCCTGGAGTCTCTCAGGGCATGGAAACACCATATATTTT. Amino acid sequence: CAWSLSGHGNTIYF.